These T cell receptor beta chains were read from a single sample in a study of chemoradiotherapy in HPV16-positive cancers. The method was immunoSEQ multiplex PCR; TCRdb's version includes in-frame clones alone and lacks a portion of them. The table has 5,000 to 7,000 clones, 60% to 75% seen once; the top ten hold about 28%. The material was tumor tissue, obtained from a patient who underwent chemoradiotherapy. These receptors were obtained from a human donor with HPV-associated anogenital cancer. Each CDR3 is given with its conserved first and last residue. D genes are given only for firm matches. Some rows have no size entry. The others give once, few or many, or a class for an expanded clone.

J gene | V gene | clone size | D gene | CDR3 DNA | CDR3 protein
TRBJ1-2 | TRBV21-1 | few | NA | TGTGCCAGCAGCAATCGGGCCCCCCAAGGGGCTTATGGCTACACCTTC | CASSNRAPQGAYGYTF
TRBJ2-5 | TRBV23-1 | NA | NA | TGCGCCAGCCACCGACCTGGACGGAGGGAGACCCAGTACTTC | CASHRPGRRETQYF
TRBJ1-1 | TRBV4-1 | NA | NA | TGCGCCAGCAGCCAAGATATTACACTGAGGTGGGCTGAAGCTTTCTTT | CASSQDITLRWAEAFF
TRBJ1-3 | TRBV18 | NA | NA | TGTGCCAGCTCACTGGGACCCTCTGGAAACACCATATATTTT | CASSLGPSGNTIYF
TRBJ1-4 | TRBV19 | once | NA | TGTGCCAGTAGTATCCTCACTAATGAAAAACTGTTTTTT | CASSILTNEKLFF
TRBJ2-7 | TRBV10-3 | NA | TRBD2 | TGTGCCATCAGGCGGGAGGGCCACGGCTACGAGCAGTACTTC | CAIRREGHGYEQYF
TRBJ2-3 | TRBV18 | NA | TRBD1 | TGTGCCAGCTCACCACGACAGGGAGATACGCAGTATTTT | CASSPRQGDTQYF
TRBJ2-3 | TRBV2 | NA | TRBD2 | TGTGCCAGCAGTGTAACTAGCGAGGTCGGAGATACGCAGTATTTT | CASSVTSEVGDTQYF
TRBJ1-1 | TRBV5-1 | few | NA | TGCGCCAGCAGCCTGACAGGGAACACTGAAGCTTTCTTT | CASSLTGNTEAFF
TRBJ2-7 | TRBV13 | NA | NA | TGTGCCAGCAGCCAGAGATCTAGCCTCGAGCAGTACTTC | CASSQRSSLEQYF
TRBJ1-6 | TRBV18 | NA | TRBD1 | TGTGCCAGCTCACGGGTCGACAGGGAAGGGTCCTATAATTCACCCCTCCACTTT | CASSRVDREGSYNSPLHF
TRBJ1-2 | TRBV7-9 | few | NA | TGTGCCAGCAGCTTAGCGCAGACTCTCAACTATGGCTACACCTTC | CASSLAQTLNYGYTF
TRBJ2-5 | TRBV5-1 | NA | TRBD1 | TGCGCCAGCAGCCTACAGGGGAGTCGAGAGACCCAGTACTTC | CASSLQGSRETQYF
TRBJ2-7 | TRBV7-9 | NA | NA | TGTGCCAGCAGCTTACAGGCCTACGAGCAGTACTTC | CASSLQAYEQYF
TRBJ2-5 | TRBV10-3 | NA | NA | TGTGCCATCAGTTCCGGGGAACAGGGAGGGGAGACCCAGTACTTC | CAISSGEQGGETQYF
TRBJ1-1 | TRBV19 | NA | NA | TGTGCCAGTAGTATCACCGGCGCCGCGGAAGCTTTCTTT | CASSITGAAEAFF
TRBJ2-2 | TRBV4-2 | NA | NA | TGTGCCAGCAGCCAAGTTTATTTCCGGAGTACCGGGGAGCTGTTTTTT | CASSQVYFRSTGELFF
TRBJ2-7 | TRBV7-6 | NA | TRBD2 | TGTGCCAGCAGCCCCGGGGAGGGTACGTACGAGCAGTACTTC | CASSPGEGTYEQYF
TRBJ2-1 | TRBV29-1 | few | NA | TGCAGCGTTGACGGCGAGGCAGCCTCCTACAATGAGCAGTTCTTC | CSVDGEAASYNEQFF
TRBJ2-2 | TRBV2 | few | TRBD2 | TGTGCCCGGACGCTAGCGGGATTTGACGGGGAGCTGTTTTTT | CARTLAGFDGELFF
TRBJ2-4 | TRBV5-1 | few | TRBD2 | TGCGCCAGCAGCTTGGTAGTGGGAGGGAGAAACATTCAGTACTTC | CASSLVVGGRNIQYF
TRBJ2-2 | TRBV7-2 | NA | TRBD1 | TGTGCCAGCAGCTACTACAGGGGGAACACCGGGGAGCTGTTTTTT | CASSYYRGNTGELFF